The TCR beta chain described here comes from a study of T-cell reconstitution after alpha-beta-depleted transplantation in children. Trimming took 6 bases from V and 4 from J; bases not matched to a gene: 16. CDR1 is SGHRS and CDR2 is YFSETQ in the germline V gene. CDR3 length: 16 residues. Unique molecular identifiers were incorporated into the prepared TCRbeta library. TCRdb called the PCR reads again in MiXCR, with one record for every CDR3 protein. The data contain about 540,000 distinct CDR3 sequences, about 18% of them singletons. J is TRBJ2-7 and V is TRBV5-1; 7 positions agree with TRBD2. This specimen was PBMCs from the stem cell graft donor, taken from the stem cell graft. The TCR sequence derives from a human donor who donated a stem cell graft to a child with acute lymphoblastic leukemia. The CDR3 region is CASTAEVGLWGYEQYF. CDR3 bases: TGCGCCAGCACGGCGGAGGTGGGACTATGGGGGTACGAGCAGTACTTC.